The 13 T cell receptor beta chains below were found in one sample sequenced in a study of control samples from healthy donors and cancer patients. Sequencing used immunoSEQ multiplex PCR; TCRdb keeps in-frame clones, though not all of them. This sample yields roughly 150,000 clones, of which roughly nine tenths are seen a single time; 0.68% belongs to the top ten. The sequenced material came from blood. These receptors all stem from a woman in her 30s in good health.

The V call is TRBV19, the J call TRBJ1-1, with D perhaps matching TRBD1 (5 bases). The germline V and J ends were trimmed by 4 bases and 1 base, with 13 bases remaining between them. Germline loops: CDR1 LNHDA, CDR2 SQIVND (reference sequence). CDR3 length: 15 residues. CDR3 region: CASSTGIRENTEAFF. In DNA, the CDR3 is TGTGCCAGTAGTACAGGGATAAGGGAGAACACTGAAGCTTTCTTT. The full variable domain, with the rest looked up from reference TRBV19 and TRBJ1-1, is DGGITQSPKYLFRKEGQNVTLSCEQNLNHDAMYWYRQDPGQGLRLIYYSQIVNDFQKGDIAEGYSVSREKKESFPLTVTSAQKNPTAFYLCASSTGIRENTEAFFGQGTRLTVV.

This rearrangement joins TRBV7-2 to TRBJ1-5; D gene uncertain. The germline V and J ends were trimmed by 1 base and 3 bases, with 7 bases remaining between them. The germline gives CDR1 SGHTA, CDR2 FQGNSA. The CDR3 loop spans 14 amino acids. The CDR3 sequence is CASSLDGTNQPQHF. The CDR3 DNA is TGTGCCAGCAGCTTAGACGGCACCAATCAGCCCCAGCATTTT.

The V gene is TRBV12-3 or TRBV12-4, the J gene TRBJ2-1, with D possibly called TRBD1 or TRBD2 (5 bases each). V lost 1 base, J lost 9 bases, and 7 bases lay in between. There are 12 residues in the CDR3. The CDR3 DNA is TGTGCCAGCAGTTTAGGGGGGTTTGAGCAGTTCTTC. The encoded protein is CASSLGGFEQFF.

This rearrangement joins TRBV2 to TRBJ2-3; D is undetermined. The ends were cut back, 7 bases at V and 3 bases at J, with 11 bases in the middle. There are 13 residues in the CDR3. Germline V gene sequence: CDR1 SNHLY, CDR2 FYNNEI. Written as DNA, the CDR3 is TGTGCCAGCAATCGAATTGCGACAGATACGCAGTATTTT. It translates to CASNRIATDTQYF.

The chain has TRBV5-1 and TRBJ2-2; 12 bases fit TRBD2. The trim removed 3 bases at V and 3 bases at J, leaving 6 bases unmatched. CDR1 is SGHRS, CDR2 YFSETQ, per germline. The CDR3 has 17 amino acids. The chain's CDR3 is CASSSTGTSGHTGELFF. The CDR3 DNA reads TGCGCCAGCAGCTCCACCGGGACTAGCGGGCACACCGGGGAGCTGTTTTTT.

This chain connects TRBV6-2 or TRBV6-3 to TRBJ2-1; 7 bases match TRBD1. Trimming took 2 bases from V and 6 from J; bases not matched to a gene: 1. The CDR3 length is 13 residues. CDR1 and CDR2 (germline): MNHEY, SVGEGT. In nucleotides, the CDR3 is TGTGCCAGCAGTTACCACAGGGGCAATGAGCAGTTCTTC. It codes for CASSYHRGNEQFF.

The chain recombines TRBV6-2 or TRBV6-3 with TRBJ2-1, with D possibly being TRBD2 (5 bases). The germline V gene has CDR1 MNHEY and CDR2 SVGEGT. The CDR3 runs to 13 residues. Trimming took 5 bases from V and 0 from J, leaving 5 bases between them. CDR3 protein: CASSRGSYNEQFF. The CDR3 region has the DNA TGTGCCAGCAGTCGGGGCTCCTACAATGAGCAGTTCTTC.

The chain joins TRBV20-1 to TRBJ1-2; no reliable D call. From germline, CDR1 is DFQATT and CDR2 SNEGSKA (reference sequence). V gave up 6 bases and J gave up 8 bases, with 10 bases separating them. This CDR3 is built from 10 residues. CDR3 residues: CSAAILGYTF. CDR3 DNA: TGCAGTGCGGCGATATTGGGCTACACCTTC.

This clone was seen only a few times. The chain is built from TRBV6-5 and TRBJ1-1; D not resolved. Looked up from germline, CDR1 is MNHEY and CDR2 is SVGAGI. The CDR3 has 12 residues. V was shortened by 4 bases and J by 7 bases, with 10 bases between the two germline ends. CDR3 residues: CASSSPESEAFF. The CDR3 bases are TGTGCCAGCAGTTCCCCAGAGAGTGAAGCTTTCTTT.

The DNA for the CDR3 is TGTGCCAGCAGCTTATTTAAAACTAGCGCTTACACCGGGGAGCTGTTTTTT. Protein: CASSLFKTSAYTGELFF. The chain uses TRBV11-2 and TRBJ2-2, with 7 nucleotides matching TRBD2. Germline values: CDR1 SGHAT, CDR2 FQNNGV. The CDR3 is 17 residues long. The V and J ends lost 2 bases and 3 bases, in that order; junction bases with no gene match: 9.

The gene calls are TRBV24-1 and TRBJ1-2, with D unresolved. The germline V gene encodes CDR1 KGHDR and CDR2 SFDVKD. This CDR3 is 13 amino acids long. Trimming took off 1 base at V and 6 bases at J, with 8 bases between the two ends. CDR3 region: CATSDLNADGYTF. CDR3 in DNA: TGTGCCACCAGTGATTTAAACGCGGATGGCTACACCTTC.

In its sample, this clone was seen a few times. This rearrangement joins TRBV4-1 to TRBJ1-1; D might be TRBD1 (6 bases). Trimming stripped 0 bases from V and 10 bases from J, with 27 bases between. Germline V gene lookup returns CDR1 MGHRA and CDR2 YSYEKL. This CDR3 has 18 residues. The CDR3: CASSQELGNRVRAFRAFF. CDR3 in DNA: TGCGCCAGCAGCCAAGAACTAGGCAACAGGGTGAGGGCCTTTCGAGCTTTCTTT.

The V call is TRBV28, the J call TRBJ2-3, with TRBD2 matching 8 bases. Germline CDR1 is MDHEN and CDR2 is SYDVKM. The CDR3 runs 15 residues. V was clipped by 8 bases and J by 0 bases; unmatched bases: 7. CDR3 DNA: TGTGCCAGCCCCCCCGCTAGCGGGAGCACAGATACGCAGTATTTT. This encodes CASPPASGSTDTQYF.